This entry describes one TCR beta chain. Its target antigen remains unknown. Compared with germline, one end of the junction differs, possibly owing to a read error. This sample's time point label indicates: sample taken at primary tumor resection. For TCR sequencing, whole RNA was extracted from tumor and nontumor lung tissue, or from cryopreserved PBMC samples, and no cell sorting was done. Samples were obtained from roughly 72 patients with early-stage, untreated non-small cell lung cancer from the lung TRACERx cohort. A patient was chosen for TCR sequencing only when enough RNA was available from at least two tumor regions. This sample was taken from a study of spatial heterogeneity in lung cancer (dated by TCRdb to 2018 to 2020). For the study in its entirety: Beta-chain transcripts were consistently detected in greater numbers than alpha-chain transcripts, which likely reflected higher beta-chain transcript abundance. In the raw uncorrected reads, each unique combination of TCR and UMI appeared more than ten times on average. In non-small cell lung cancer, the study quantitatively compared TCR alpha and beta repertoires across several tumor regions, matched nontumor lung, and blood. Nonsynonymous mutation counts, determined by whole-exome sequencing of tumor tissue, were related to features of the TCR repertoire. Both alpha and beta chains were TCR-sequenced in samples taken at surgery, namely 220 tumor regions, 62 to 70 matched nontumor lung samples and some 53 PBMC samples. Overall study results and their limits: Ubiquitous expanded tumor TCRs were found in blood more often at tumor resection than at routine follow-up. Additional single-cell paired TCR alpha and beta sequencing was considered necessary to confirm, at a functional level, the hypothesis that regional TCRs recognize regional mutations.

Library creation used 5' RACE. Sequencer: NextSeq 500. The TCR library protocol attached a unique molecular identifier to each TCR cDNA molecule to allow correction of PCR and sequencing errors. The authors' pipeline ran thus. TCR identification, UMI-based error correction and CDR3 extraction were all carried out with Decombinator tools. TCRs above a frequency of 2 per 1,000, corresponding to the top 1% of the tumor frequency distribution, were defined as expanded. Each repertoire was subsampled 100 times to 5,000 TCRs, after which Renyi diversity was computed with the R vegan package. CDR3 similarity networks were constructed using string-kernel similarity of amino acid triplets, with links drawn between CDR3s whose pairwise similarity was above 0.82. The raw public reads went through TCRdb reprocessing: fastp at Q25, MiXCR clone calling, in-frame beta chains kept. When rows share a CDR3 protein, they turn into one entry using the most common DNA and genes. The V and J calls follow TCRdb's processing rather than the paper's. The sample contains 30,000 to 45,000 distinct CDR3 sequences, 7.5% of them found a single time. Of the sample, approximately 30% falls within the top ten clones.

Counted from cysteine to phenylalanine, this CDR3 has 15 amino acids. Only the CDR3 region is kept as DNA, spanning 45 bases read in frame from base 1. According to the germline V gene (reference sequence), CDR1 reads LNHDA and CDR2 reads SQIVND. The rearranged segments are TRBV19 and TRBJ1-1, with 7 junctional bases fitting TRBD1. The TCR originated in a male donor with early-stage non-small cell lung cancer. The material was PBMCs, obtained at surgery. The CDR3: CAGSIGQALNTEAFF. The DNA sequence follows: TGTGCCGGTAGTATAGGACAGGCACTGAACACTGAAGCTTTCTTT.